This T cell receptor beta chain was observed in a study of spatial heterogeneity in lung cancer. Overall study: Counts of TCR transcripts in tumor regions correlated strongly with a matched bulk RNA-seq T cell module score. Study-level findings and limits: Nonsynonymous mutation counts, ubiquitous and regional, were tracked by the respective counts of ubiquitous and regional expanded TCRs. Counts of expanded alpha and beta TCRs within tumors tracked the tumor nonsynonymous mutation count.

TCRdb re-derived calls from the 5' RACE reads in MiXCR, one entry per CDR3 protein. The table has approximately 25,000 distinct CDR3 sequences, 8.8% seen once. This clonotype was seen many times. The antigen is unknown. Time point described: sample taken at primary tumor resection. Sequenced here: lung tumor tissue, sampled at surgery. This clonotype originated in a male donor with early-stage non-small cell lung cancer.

CDR3 in amino acids: CASSLDHYEQYF. The CDR3 DNA follows: TGCGCCAGCAGCTTGGACCACTACGAGCAGTACTTC. V gene TRBV5-1 combines with J gene TRBJ2-7; no firm D call. This CDR3 spans 12 amino acids. V dropped 0 bases and J dropped 3 bases, with 4 bases sitting between them. Germline values: CDR1 SGHRS, CDR2 YFSETQ.